The rows below give T cell receptor beta chains drawn from one sample of a study of blood T cell repertoires in COVID-19. The assay was immunoSEQ multiplex PCR, and TCRdb's table has in-frame clones only and misses some. The sample contains around 68,000 clones, roughly 89% of which appear only once. The sequencing input was peripheral blood. All receptors derive from a man aged 45-60 years with active COVID-19. Each CDR3 is given with its conserved first and last residue.

j_call,v_call,cdr3_aa
TRBJ1-3,TRBV5-1,CASSLGDRGRRNTIYF
TRBJ1-2,TRBV3-1/TRBV3-2,CASSQGITGYGYTF
TRBJ2-1,TRBV5-1,CASSLDRNEQFF
TRBJ1-3,TRBV19,CASSSGQRDTIYF
TRBJ2-1,TRBV3-1/TRBV3-2,CASSQPGLAYEQFF
TRBJ2-2,TRBV25-1,CASSEPGQGDGELFF
TRBJ2-5,TRBV5-1,CASSLGDFQETQYF
TRBJ1-5,TRBV30,CAWSVLLRGGQQPQHF
TRBJ1-3,TRBV5-1,CASSKQGGGNTIYF
TRBJ1-4,TRBV7-9,CASTGRTGRLSLNEKLFF
TRBJ1-2,TRBV3-1/TRBV3-2,CASSQDSAGRPVSYGYTF
TRBJ2-3,TRBV10-3,CAISDLSGGAERDTQYF
TRBJ1-1,TRBV5-1,CASSVQGAPSEAFF
TRBJ2-7,TRBV19,CASSEIGTGRYEQYF
TRBJ1-1,TRBV7-9,CASSLALQGEAFF
TRBJ2-1,TRBV29-1,CSVEPNPGLATNEQFF